The clone carrying this TCR beta chain was observed a few times. Germline V gives CDR1 SEHNR, CDR2 FQNEAQ (reference sequence). Trimming left V 6 bases short and J 4 bases short, with 16 bases between. The CDR3 extends over 15 amino acids. The data were taken from a study of beta chain features in type 1 diabetes. The whole isolated RNA underwent reverse transcription, so sequencing captured expressed TCRB transcripts. Some 3.6 million reads on average were seen across naive, central memory and regulatory T cell samples. The table came from immunoSEQ multiplex PCR; TCRdb's copy has only in-frame clones and leaves some out. The table includes under 900,000 clones, roughly 17% detected once.

Sample: naive CD4+ T cells from blood. The V and J genes are TRBV7-9 and TRBJ1-5; TRBD1 is a possible D gene (5 bases). The clonotype originates from a woman younger than 30 in good health. The CDR3 nucleotides read TGTGCCAGCAGATCAACAGGTCGAGGGAATCAGCCCCAGCATTTT. Translation gives CASRSTGRGNQPQHF.